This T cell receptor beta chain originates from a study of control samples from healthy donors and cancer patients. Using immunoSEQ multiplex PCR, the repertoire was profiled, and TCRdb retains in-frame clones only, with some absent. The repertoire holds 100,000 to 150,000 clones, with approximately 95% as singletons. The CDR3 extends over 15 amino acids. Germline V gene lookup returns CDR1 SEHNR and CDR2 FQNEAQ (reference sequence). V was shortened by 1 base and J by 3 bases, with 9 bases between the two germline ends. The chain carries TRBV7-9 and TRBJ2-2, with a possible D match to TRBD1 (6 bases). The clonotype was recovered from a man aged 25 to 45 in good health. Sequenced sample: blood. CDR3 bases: TGTGCCAGCAGCTTAGGTCAGGGGTACACCGGGGAGCTGTTTTTT. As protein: CASSLGQGYTGELFF.